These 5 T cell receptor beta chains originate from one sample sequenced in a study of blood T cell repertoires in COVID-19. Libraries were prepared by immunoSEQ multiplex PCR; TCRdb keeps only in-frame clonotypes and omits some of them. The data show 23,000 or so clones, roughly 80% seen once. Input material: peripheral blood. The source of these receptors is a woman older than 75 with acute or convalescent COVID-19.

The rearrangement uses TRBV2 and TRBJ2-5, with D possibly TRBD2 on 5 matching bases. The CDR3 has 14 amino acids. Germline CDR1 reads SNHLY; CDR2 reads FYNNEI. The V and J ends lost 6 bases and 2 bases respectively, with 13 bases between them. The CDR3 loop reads CASRGGRDQETQYF. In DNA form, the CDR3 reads TGTGCCAGCAGGGGCGGACGGGATCAAGAGACCCAGTACTTC.

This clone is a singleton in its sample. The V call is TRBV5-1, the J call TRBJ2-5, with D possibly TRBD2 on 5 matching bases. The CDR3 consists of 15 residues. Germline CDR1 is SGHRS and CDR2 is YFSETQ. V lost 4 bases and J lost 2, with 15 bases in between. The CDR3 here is CASSRRGGLQETQYF. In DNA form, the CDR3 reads TGCGCCAGCAGCCGCCGGGGTGGGCTTCAAGAGACCCAGTACTTC.

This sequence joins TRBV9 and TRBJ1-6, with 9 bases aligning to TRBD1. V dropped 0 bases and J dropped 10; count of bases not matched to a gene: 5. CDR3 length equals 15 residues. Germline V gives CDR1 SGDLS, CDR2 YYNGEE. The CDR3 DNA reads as TGTGCCAGCAGCGTAGAGGGGACAGGGTACTCACCCCTCCACTTT. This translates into CASSVEGTGYSPLHF.

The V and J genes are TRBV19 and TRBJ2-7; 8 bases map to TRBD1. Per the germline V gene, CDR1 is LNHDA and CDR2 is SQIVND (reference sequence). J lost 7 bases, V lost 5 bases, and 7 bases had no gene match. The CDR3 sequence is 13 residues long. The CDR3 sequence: CASSAGQGLEQYF. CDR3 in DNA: TGTGCCAGTAGTGCAGGACAGGGTTTGGAGCAGTACTTC.

CDR3 protein: CASRKGGLNTEAFF. CDR3 DNA sequence: TGTGCCAGCAGAAAGGGGGGGCTTAATACTGAAGCTTTCTTT. This chain joins TRBV6-5 and TRBJ1-1; possibly TRBD1 for D (6 bases). Germline CDR1 and CDR2: MNHEY and SVGAGI. Trimming stripped 6 bases from V and 5 bases from J, with 16 bases between. The CDR3 covers 14 residues.